This TCR beta chain was observed in a study of shared T cell receptors in the human thymus. Assay: immunoSEQ multiplex PCR; the TCRdb copy retains only in-frame clones and omits some. Counted here are roughly 550,000 clones, roughly 74% occurring once; the ten biggest clones make up around 0.013%. V lost 0 bases to trimming and J lost 6 bases, with 18 bases between them. CDR1 is SGHRS and CDR2 is YFSETQ in the germline V gene. The CDR3 runs to 16 residues. In addition, the sample was reused for a study of human thymus T cells. From that second work: Resections that were taken during corrective heart surgery supplied the thymus tissue.

The genes are TRBV5-1 and TRBJ1-1; D may be TRBD1 (5 bases). Sequencing was done on a sample of thymocytes. This sequence originates from a boy in the first two years of life with a congenital heart defect. The CDR3 sequence is CASSLGAGSGRAEAFF. In DNA, the CDR3 is TGCGCCAGCAGCTTGGGGGCAGGGTCGGGTAGGGCTGAAGCTTTCTTT. Supplemented by reference TRBV5-1 and TRBJ1-1, the full variable domain reads KAGVTQTPRYLIKTRGQQVTLSCSPISGHRSVSWYQQTPGQGLQFLFEYFSETQRNKGNFPGRFSGRQFSNSRSEMNVSTLELGDSALYLCASSLGAGSGRAEAFFGQGTRLTVV.